The 11 T cell receptor beta chains in this list originate from one sample, sequenced in a study of blood T cell repertoires in COVID-19. TCRdb's table, derived via immunoSEQ multiplex PCR, lists solely in-frame clones and lacks some. The sample yields under 300,000 clones, approximately 82% seen once. Sequencing was done on a sample of peripheral blood. These receptors were collected from a woman under 30 with acute or convalescent COVID-19.

V usage is TRBV6-2 or TRBV6-3 and J usage is TRBJ1-5; 11 bases map to TRBD1. CDR1 is MNHEY and CDR2 is SVGEGT in the germline V gene. J was trimmed by 2 bases and V by 0 bases; bases with no gene match: 9. This CDR3 region has 19 residues. This CDR3 is CASSYSRGQGVSGNQPQHF. Written as DNA, the CDR3 is TGTGCCAGCAGTTACTCTCGGGGACAGGGGGTATCGGGCAATCAGCCCCAGCATTTT.

This clone appeared once. CDR3 amino acids: CASSGPSGNEQFF. The CDR3 DNA reads as TGCGCCAGCAGCGGCCCCAGCGGCAATGAGCAGTTCTTC. This chain joins TRBV5-1 and TRBJ2-1; D may be TRBD2 (5 bases). Trimming left V 4 bases short and J 6 bases short, with 11 bases between. The CDR3 is 13 amino acids. Germline CDR1 is SGHRS and CDR2 is YFSETQ.

The table lists this clone with a count of one. The gene calls are TRBV7-8 and TRBJ2-7; 7 bases map to TRBD1. The germline V gene encodes CDR1 SGHVS and CDR2 FQNEAQ. The CDR3 spans 15 residues. V shed 5 bases, J shed 3 bases, and the junction held 10 bases outside the gene matches. Here the CDR3 reads CASSDYRDRNYEQYF. CDR3 nucleotide sequence: TGTGCCAGCAGCGATTACCGGGACAGAAACTACGAGCAGTACTTC.

This chain uses TRBV13 with TRBJ2-7, with 13 bases identical to TRBD2. V lost 5 bases to trimming and J lost 10 bases; unmatched junction nucleotides: 8. Germline V gives CDR1 PRHDT, CDR2 FYEKMQ (reference sequence). The CDR3 has 14 amino acids. The CDR3 loop reads CASSPRTSGSLQYF. The CDR3 DNA follows: TGTGCCAGCAGCCCGCGGACTAGCGGGAGCCTCCAGTACTTC.

V usage is TRBV5-7 and J usage is TRBJ1-1; no definite D call. TRBV5-7 is labeled an ORF, and its function is uncertain. The V and J ends lost 3 bases and 4 bases respectively, with 19 bases between them. CDR3 length: 16 amino acids. CDR3 in amino acids: CASSCFTGLGSTEAFF. CDR3 nucleotides: TGTGCCAGCAGCTGCTTCACCGGGCTGGGGAGCACTGAAGCTTTCTTT.

The V gene is TRBV5-1, the J gene TRBJ2-5, with TRBD2 identical over 9 bases. This CDR3 spans 19 amino acids. Germline V CDR1 and CDR2: SGHRS, YFSETQ. V shed 7 bases, J shed 5 bases, and the junction held 24 bases outside the gene matches. CDR3 DNA: TGCGCCAGCCGTCTTCGACTAGCGGTGGGGGCCCTAGGTGAGGAGACCCAGTACTTC. Translated, it gives CASRLRLAVGALGEETQYF.

This clone appeared a single time. The V gene is TRBV29-1, the J gene TRBJ1-2; D ambiguous. CDR3 size: 11 residues. Trimming cost V 2 bases and J 6 bases, with 7 bases left between them. Germline V gene lookup returns CDR1 SQVTM and CDR2 ANQGSEA. CDR3 in amino acids: CSVEFGDGYTF. The CDR3 DNA is TGCAGCGTTGAATTTGGAGATGGCTACACCTTC.

The V and J genes are TRBV7-9 and TRBJ2-3, with D possibly TRBD1 on 5 matching bases. Deletions cut 3 bases from V and 7 bases from J, with 14 bases between. This CDR3 has 14 residues. Per germline, CDR1 SEHNR and CDR2 FQNEAQ (reference sequence). CDR3 sequence reads: CASSFETESNTQYF. In nucleotides, the CDR3 is TGTGCCAGCAGCTTTGAGACAGAGTCCAATACGCAGTATTTT. Variable domain in full (rest from reference TRBV7-9 and TRBJ2-3): DTGVSQNPRHKITKRGQNVTFRCDPISEHNRLYWYRQTLGQGPEFLTYFQNEAQLEKSRLLSDRFSAERPKGSFSTLEIQRTEQGDSAMYLCASSFETESNTQYFGPGTRLTVL.

The rearrangement uses TRBV6-5 and TRBJ2-1; 7 bases agree with TRBD1. The CDR3 sequence is 15 residues long. J lost 8 bases, V lost 1 base, and 8 bases had no gene match. The germline V gene encodes CDR1 MNHEY and CDR2 SVGAGI. The CDR3 protein is CASSYYQGVGDEQFF. CDR3 sequence (DNA): TGTGCCAGCAGTTACTACCAGGGGGTGGGAGATGAGCAGTTCTTC.

V usage is TRBV12-3 or TRBV12-4 and J usage is TRBJ2-3; weak D call: TRBD2 (6 bases). Trimming pared 7 bases from V and 3 bases from J, leaving 11 bases between. The CDR3 consists of 13 residues. This CDR3 is CASKMGGTDTQYF. The CDR3 nucleotides are TGTGCCAGCAAAATGGGGGGTACAGATACGCAGTATTTT.

V usage is TRBV24-1 and J usage is TRBJ2-5, with D possibly TRBD1 on 7 matching bases. Germline assignment: CDR1 KGHDR and CDR2 SFDVKD. Trimming removed 5 bases at V and 7 bases at J, with 16 bases between. This CDR3 is built from 14 residues. In DNA form, the CDR3 reads TGTGCCACCAGTGGCAGGGGGGCGGTCGCGACCCAGTACTTC. Its translation: CATSGRGAVATQYF.